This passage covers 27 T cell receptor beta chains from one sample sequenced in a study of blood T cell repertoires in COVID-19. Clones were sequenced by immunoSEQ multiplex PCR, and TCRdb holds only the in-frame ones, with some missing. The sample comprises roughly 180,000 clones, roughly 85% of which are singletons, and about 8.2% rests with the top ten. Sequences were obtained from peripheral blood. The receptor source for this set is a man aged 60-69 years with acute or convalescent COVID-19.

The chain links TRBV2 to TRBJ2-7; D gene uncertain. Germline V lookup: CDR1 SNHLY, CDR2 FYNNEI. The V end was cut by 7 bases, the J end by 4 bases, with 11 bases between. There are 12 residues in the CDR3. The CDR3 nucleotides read TGTGCCAGCAACGATCTCGGGTACGAGCAGTACTTC. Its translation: CASNDLGYEQYF.

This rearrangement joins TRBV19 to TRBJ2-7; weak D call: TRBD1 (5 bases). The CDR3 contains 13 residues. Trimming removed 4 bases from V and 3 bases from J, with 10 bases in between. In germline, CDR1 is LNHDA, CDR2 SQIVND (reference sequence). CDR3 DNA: TGTGCCAGTAGTACAGGGATTCACTACGAGCAGTACTTC. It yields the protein CASSTGIHYEQYF.

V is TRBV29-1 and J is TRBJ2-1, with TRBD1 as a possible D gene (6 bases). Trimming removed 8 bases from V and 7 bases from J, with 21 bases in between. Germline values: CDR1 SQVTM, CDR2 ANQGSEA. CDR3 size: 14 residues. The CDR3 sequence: CSSSRGGAVNEQFF. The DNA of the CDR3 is TGCAGCTCCTCCAGGGGTGGGGCAGTGAATGAGCAGTTCTTC.

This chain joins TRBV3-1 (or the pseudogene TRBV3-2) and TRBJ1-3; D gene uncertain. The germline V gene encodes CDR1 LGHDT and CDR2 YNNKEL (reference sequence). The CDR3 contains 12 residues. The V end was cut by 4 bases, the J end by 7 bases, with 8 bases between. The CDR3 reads CASSRNGNTIYF. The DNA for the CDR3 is TGTGCCAGCAGCCGGAACGGGAACACCATATATTTT.

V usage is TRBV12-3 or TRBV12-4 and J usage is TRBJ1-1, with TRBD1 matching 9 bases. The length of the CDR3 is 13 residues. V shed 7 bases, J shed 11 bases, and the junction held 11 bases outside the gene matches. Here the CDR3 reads CASNIRQGVGAFF. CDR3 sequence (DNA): TGTGCCAGCAATATACGACAGGGGGTTGGGGCTTTCTTT.

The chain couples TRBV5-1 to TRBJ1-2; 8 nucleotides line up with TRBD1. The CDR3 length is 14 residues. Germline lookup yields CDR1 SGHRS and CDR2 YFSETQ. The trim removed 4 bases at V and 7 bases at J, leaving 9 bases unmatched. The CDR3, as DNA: TGCGCCAGCAGCAACGACAGGGGAAGACCTGGCTACACCTTC. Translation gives CASSNDRGRPGYTF.

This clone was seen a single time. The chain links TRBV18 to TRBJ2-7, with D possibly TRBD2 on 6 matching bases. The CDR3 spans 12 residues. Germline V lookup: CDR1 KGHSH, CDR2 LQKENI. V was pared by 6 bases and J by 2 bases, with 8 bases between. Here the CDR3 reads CASSSGTYEQYF. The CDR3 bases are TGTGCCAGCTCTAGCGGAACCTACGAGCAGTACTTC.

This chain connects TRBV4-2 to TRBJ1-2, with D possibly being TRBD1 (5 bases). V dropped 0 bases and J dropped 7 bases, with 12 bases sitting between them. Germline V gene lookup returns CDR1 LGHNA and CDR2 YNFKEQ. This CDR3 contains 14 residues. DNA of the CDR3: TGTGCCAGCAGCCAAGATCAAGGGGTTCGTGGCTACACCTTC. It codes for CASSQDQGVRGYTF.

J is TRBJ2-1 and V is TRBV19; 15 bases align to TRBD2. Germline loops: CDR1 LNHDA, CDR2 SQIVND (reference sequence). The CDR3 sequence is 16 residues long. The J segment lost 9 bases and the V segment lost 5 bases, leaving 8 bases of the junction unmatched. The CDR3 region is CASSRTSGRAHGEQFF. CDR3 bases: TGTGCCAGTAGTCGGACTAGCGGGAGGGCCCATGGTGAGCAGTTCTTC.

DNA of the CDR3: TGTGCCAGTAGTATTCCCTTATACAATGAGCAGTTCTTC. Protein product: CASSIPLYNEQFF. The chain joins TRBV19 to TRBJ2-1; no firm D call. The CDR3 spans 13 residues. The germline V gene has CDR1 LNHDA and CDR2 SQIVND (reference sequence). The V and J ends lost 3 bases and 4 bases respectively, with 7 bases between them.

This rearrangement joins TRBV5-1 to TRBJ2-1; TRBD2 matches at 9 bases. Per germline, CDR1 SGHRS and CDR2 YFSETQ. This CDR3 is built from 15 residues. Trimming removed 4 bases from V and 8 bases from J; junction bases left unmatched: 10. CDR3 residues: CASSREASGTHEQFF. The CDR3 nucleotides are TGCGCCAGCAGCAGGGAGGCTAGCGGGACCCATGAGCAGTTCTTC.

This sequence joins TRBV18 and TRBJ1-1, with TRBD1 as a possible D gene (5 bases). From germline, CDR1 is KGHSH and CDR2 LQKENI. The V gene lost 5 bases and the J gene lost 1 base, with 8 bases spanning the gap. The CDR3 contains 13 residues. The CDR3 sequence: CASSEQANTEAFF. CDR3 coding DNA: TGTGCCAGCTCAGAACAGGCGAACACTGAAGCTTTCTTT.

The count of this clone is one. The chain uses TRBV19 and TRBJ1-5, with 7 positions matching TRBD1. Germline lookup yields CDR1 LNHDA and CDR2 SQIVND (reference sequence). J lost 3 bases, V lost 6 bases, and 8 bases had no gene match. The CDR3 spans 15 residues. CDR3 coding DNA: TGTGCCAGTAGGGCCGGGACAGAATTCAATCAGCCCCAGCATTTT. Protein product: CASRAGTEFNQPQHF.

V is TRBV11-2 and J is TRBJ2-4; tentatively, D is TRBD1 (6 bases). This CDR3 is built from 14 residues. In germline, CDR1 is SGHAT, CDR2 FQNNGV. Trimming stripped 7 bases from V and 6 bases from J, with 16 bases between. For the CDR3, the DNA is TGTGCCAGCACTCCAGGGGTAGTCGCAAACATTCAGTACTTC. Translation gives CASTPGVVANIQYF.

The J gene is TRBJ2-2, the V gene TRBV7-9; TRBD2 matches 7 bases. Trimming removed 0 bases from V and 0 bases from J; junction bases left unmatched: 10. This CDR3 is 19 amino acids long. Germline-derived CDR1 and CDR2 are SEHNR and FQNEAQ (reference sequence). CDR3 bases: TGTGCCAGCAGCTTAGCGCTGGCTAGCGGACACGCGAACACCGGGGAGCTGTTTTTT. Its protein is CASSLALASGHANTGELFF.

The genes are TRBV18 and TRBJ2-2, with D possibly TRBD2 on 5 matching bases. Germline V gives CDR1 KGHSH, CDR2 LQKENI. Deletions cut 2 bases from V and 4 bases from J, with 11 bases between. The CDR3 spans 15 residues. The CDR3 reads CASSPGVAGTGELFF. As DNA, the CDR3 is TGTGCCAGCTCACCAGGAGTGGCGGGCACCGGGGAGCTGTTTTTT.

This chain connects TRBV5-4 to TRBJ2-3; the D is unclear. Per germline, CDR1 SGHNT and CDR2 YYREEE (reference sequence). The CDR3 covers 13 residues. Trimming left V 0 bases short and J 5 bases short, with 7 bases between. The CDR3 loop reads CASSLAIGDTQYF. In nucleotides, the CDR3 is TGTGCCAGCAGCTTGGCAATCGGAGATACGCAGTATTTT.

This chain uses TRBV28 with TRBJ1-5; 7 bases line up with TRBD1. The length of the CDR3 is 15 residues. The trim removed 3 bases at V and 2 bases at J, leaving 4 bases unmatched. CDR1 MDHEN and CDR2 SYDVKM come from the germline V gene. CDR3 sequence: CASSLTGQGNQPQHF. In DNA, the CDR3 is TGTGCCAGCAGTTTGACAGGGCAGGGCAATCAGCCCCAGCATTTT.

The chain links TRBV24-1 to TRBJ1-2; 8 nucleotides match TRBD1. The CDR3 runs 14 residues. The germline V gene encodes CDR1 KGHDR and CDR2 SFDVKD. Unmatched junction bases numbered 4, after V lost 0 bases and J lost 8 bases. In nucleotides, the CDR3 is TGTGCCACCAGTGATTTGGCAGGGGGCGAAGGCTACACCTTC. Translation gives CATSDLAGGEGYTF.

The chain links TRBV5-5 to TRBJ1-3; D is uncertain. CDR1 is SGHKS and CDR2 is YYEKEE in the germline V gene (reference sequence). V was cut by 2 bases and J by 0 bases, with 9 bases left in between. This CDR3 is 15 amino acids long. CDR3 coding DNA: TGTGCCAGCAGCTTCTCCAGAAACTCTGGAAACACCATATATTTT. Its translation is CASSFSRNSGNTIYF. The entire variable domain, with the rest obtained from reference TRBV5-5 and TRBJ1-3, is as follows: DAGVTQSPTHLIKTRGQQVTLRCSPISGHKSVSWYQQVLGQGPQFIFQYYEKEERGRGNFPDRFSARQFPNYSSELNVNALLLGDSALYLCASSFSRNSGNTIYFGEGSWLTVV.

The CDR3 region has the DNA TGTGCCAGCAGCCCAGGACTTAATTATGGCTACACCTTC. This sequence encodes CASSPGLNYGYTF. The chain employs TRBV7-9 and TRBJ1-2; D remains ambiguous. CDR3 length: 13 residues. V was clipped by 5 bases and J by 5 bases, with 12 bases between them. Germline assignment: CDR1 SEHNR and CDR2 FQNEAQ (reference sequence).

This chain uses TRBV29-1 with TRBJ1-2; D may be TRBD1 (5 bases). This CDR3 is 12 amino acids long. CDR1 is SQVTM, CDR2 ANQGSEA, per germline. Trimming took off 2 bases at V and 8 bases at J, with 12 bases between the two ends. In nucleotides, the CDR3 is TGCAGCGTTGAAAGGGCAGGGCAAGGCTACACCTTC. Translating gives CSVERAGQGYTF.

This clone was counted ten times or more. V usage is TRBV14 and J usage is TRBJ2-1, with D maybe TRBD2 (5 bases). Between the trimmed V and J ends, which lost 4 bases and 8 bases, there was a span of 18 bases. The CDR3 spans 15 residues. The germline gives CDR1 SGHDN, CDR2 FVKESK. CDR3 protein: CASSPRWSGGDEQFF. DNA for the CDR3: TGTGCCAGCAGCCCCAGGTGGAGCGGCGGCGATGAGCAGTTCTTC.

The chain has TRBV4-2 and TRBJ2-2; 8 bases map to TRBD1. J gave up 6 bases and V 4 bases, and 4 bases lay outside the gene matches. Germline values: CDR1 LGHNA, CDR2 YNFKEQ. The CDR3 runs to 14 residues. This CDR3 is CASSRGQGAGELFF. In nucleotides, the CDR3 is TGTGCCAGCAGCCGCGGACAGGGAGCCGGGGAGCTGTTTTTT.

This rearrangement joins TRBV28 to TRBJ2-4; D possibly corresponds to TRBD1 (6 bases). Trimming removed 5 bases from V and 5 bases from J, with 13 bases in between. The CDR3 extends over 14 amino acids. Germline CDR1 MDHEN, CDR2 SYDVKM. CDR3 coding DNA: TGTGCCAGCAGTCCCGGGACATCCCAAAACATTCAGTACTTC. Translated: CASSPGTSQNIQYF.

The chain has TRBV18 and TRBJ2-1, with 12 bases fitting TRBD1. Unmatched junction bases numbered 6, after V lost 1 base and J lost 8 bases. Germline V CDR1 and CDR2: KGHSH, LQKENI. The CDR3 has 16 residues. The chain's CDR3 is CASSPLPGQGADEQFF. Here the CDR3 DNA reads TGTGCCAGCTCACCACTCCCGGGACAGGGGGCTGATGAGCAGTTCTTC.

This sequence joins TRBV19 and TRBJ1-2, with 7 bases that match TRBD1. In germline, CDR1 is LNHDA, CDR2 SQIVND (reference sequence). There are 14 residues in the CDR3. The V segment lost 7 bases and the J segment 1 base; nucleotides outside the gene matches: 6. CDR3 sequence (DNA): TGTGCCAGTACCCAGGACAGGCTTAACTATGGCTACACCTTC. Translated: CASTQDRLNYGYTF. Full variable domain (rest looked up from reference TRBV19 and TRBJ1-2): DGGITQSPKYLFRKEGQNVTLSCEQNLNHDAMYWYRQDPGQGLRLIYYSQIVNDFQKGDIAEGYSVSREKKESFPLTVTSAQKNPTAFYLCASTQDRLNYGYTFGSGTRLTVV.